This TCR beta chain is from a study of T cells after yellow fever vaccination. As for the study in general: Libraries from low-cell-number fractions were prepared with the SMART-Seq v4 Ultra Low Input RNA kit. Study results and limitations: It was a small share of clonotypes that appeared in both CD4 and CD8 compartments. The study noted that FACS-sorted repertoires could contain abundant clonotypes contaminating from the bulk population.

In this sample, this clonotype turned up many times. The CDR3 has 17 amino acids. V lost 1 base, J lost 1 base, and 4 bases stayed unmatched. Per the germline V gene, CDR1 is LGHNA and CDR2 is YSLEER. Each CDR3 protein is one row after TCRdb ran MiXCR on the 5' RACE reads. The table records around 47,000 distinct CDR3 sequences, 6% to 7% of them present only once. The sample in question was CD8+ T cells not binding an NS4B(214-222) dextramer, sorted from PBMCs, obtained 45 days after the yellow fever booster vaccination. The receptor comes from a young man who received the YFV17D yellow fever vaccine. This chain joins TRBV4-3 and TRBJ2-3; 11 nucleotides line up with TRBD2. The CDR3: CASSQVGTSGGTDTQYF. The DNA for the CDR3 is TGCGCCAGCAGCCAAGTGGGGACTAGCGGCGGCACAGATACGCAGTATTTT.